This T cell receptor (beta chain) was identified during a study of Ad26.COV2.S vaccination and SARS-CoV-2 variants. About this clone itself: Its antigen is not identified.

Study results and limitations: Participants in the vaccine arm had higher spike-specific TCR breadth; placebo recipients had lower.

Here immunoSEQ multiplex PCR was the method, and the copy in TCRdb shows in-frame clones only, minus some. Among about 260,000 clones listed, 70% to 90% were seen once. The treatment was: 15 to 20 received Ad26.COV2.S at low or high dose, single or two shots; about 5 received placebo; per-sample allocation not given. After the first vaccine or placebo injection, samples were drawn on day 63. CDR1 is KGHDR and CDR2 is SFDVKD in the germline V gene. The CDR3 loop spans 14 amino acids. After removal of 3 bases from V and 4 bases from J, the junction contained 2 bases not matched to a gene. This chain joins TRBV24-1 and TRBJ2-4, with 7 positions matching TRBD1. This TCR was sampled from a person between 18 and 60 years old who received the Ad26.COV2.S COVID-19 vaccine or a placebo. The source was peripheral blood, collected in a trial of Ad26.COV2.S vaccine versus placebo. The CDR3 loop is CATSDPGQKNIQYF. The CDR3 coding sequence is TGTGCCACCAGTGATCCGGGACAGAAAAACATTCAGTACTTC.